This T cell receptor beta chain was recovered during a study of cytomegalovirus exposure and HLA in healthy donors. The germline V gene encodes CDR1 SGHRS and CDR2 YFSETQ. This CDR3 spans 15 amino acids. V shed 0 bases, J shed 7 bases, and the junction held 2 bases outside the gene matches. Use of 60 Vbeta and 13 Jbeta primers characterized the PCR. Clones were sequenced by immunoSEQ multiplex PCR, and TCRdb holds only the in-frame ones, with some missing. The sample carries approximately 110,000 clones, around 80% recorded once. As concerns this clone: Its antigen is still unknown.

Study-wide results and caveats: The authors considered a cluster of highly shared sequence variants likely to be a sequencing artifact. Among the most significant clusters, several appeared linked to common viral pathogens in a later analysis.

The sequencing input was PBMCs. The clonotype comes from a young man in good health and CMV-seropositive. This chain links TRBV5-1 with TRBJ2-1, with TRBD2 identical over 12 bases. CDR3 amino acids: CASSLGLAGANEQFF. The CDR3 nucleotides read TGCGCCAGCAGCTTGGGACTAGCGGGAGCGAATGAGCAGTTCTTC.